Listed below are T cell receptor beta chains from one sample, sequenced in a study of cytomegalovirus exposure and HLA in healthy donors. Assay used: immunoSEQ multiplex PCR; TCRdb lists only in-frame clones, some missing. In the table there are some 130,000 clones, roughly 9.6% of which are singletons. What was sequenced was PBMCs. Source of these receptors: a woman aged 35 to 49 in good health and CMV-seropositive. The CDR3 runs from the conserved cysteine through the conserved F or W. Each record gives: clone size, V gene, D gene, J gene, CDR3 protein, CDR3 DNA. The D gene is left open where the match is weak. The size entry is marked missing in some rows and otherwise reads once, few, many or a size class.

-	TRBV6-5	TRBD2	TRBJ2-7	CASSSRGSYYEQYF	TGTGCCAGCAGTTCGCGGGGGTCATACTACGAGCAGTACTTC
few	TRBV10-2	-	TRBJ2-2	CASKLGANTGELFF	TGCGCCAGCAAGCTGGGCGCGAACACCGGGGAGCTGTTTTTT
few	TRBV18	-	TRBJ1-2	CASSPLTGYNYGYTF	TGTGCCAGCTCACCACTTACAGGCTATAACTATGGCTACACCTTC
many	TRBV11-2	-	TRBJ2-1	CASSLYYNEQFF	TGTGCCAGCAGCTTATACTACAATGAGCAGTTCTTC
-	TRBV7-9	-	TRBJ1-4	CASSFGEKLFF	TGTGCCAGCAGCTTCGGGGAAAAACTGTTTTTT
few	TRBV11-3	-	TRBJ2-7	CASSLGQGHPYF	TGTGCCAGCAGCTTGGGGCAGGGACATCCGTACTTC
few	TRBV29-1	-	TRBJ1-2	CSVGVGANYGYTF	TGCAGCGTCGGGGTGGGAGCTAACTATGGCTACACCTTC
-	TRBV7-9	-	TRBJ2-7	CASSLEAGARPYEQYF	TGTGCCAGCAGCTTAGAGGCAGGGGCCAGACCATACGAGCAGTACTTT
once	TRBV18	TRBD2	TRBJ2-2	CASSPPLAGSTGELFF	TGTGCCAGCTCACCACCACTAGCGGGGTCCACCGGGGAGCTGTTTTTT
-	TRBV4-1	TRBD1	TRBJ2-5	CASSQQPGQGSQETQYF	TGCGCCAGCAGCCAACAACCGGGACAGGGGTCCCAAGAGACCCAGTACTTC
-	TRBV2	-	TRBJ1-1	CASSETSKNTEAFF	TGTGCCAGCAGTGAAACTTCCAAGAACACTGAAGCTTTCTTT
-	TRBV4-3	TRBD2	TRBJ2-5	CASSQDWGGLGGETQYF	TGCGCCAGCAGCCAAGATTGGGGCGGTCTCGGGGGGGAGACCCAGTACTTC
-	TRBV6-5	TRBD1	TRBJ1-1	CASSLGQGNTEAFF	TGTGCCAGCAGCCTAGGACAGGGGAACACTGAAGCTTTCTTT
-	TRBV6-1	-	TRBJ2-3	CASSFNRDTQYF	TGTGCCAGCAGTTTCAACAGAGATACGCAGTATTTT
few	TRBV7-2	-	TRBJ2-3	CASSLEFLSLRDTQYF	TGTGCCAGCAGCTTAGAGTTTCTAAGCCTTAGAGATACGCAGTATTTT
-	TRBV11-2	TRBD2	TRBJ2-7	CASSLAQASGANTYEQYF	TGTGCCAGCAGCTTAGCCCAAGCTAGCGGGGCAAACACCTACGAGCAGTACTTC
many	TRBV19	-	TRBJ1-5	CASSGPASSNQPQHF	TGTGCCAGTAGTGGGCCGGCCTCGAGCAATCAGCCCCAGCATTTT
-	TRBV29-1	TRBD1	TRBJ1-1	CSAAQGTNTEAFF	TGCAGCGCCGCACAGGGGACGAACACTGAAGCTTTCTTT
-	TRBV7-3	TRBD1	TRBJ1-1	CASSVQGFDTEAFF	TGTGCCAGCAGCGTACAGGGGTTTGACACTGAAGCTTTCTTT
-	TRBV27	-	TRBJ2-7	CASRLLDSYEQYF	TGTGCCAGCAGACTACTAGACTCCTACGAGCAGTACTTC
few	TRBV5-1	-	TRBJ1-4	CASSPGATNEKLFF	TGCGCCAGCAGCCCAGGGGCAACTAATGAAAAACTGTTTTTT
-	TRBV6-6	-	TRBJ2-2	CASSSTGELFF	TGTGCCAGCAGTTCGACCGGGGAGCTGTTTTTT